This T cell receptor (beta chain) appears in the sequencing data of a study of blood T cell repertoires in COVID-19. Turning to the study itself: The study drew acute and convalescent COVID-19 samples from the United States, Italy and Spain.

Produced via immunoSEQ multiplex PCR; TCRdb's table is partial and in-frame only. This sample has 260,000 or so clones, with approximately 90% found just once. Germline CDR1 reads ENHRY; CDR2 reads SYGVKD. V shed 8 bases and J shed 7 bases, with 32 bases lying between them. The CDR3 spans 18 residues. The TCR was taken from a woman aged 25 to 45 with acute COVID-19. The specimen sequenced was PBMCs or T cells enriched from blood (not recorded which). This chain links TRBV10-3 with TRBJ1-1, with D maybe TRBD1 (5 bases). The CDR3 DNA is TGTGCCATCGGAGGGGTGCTTCATTCAGCTGGTCCTTTGGGTGAAGCTTTCTTT. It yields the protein CAIGGVLHSAGPLGEAFF.